One and the same sample provided the 19 T cell receptor beta chains below, sequenced in a study of T cells in Graves' hyperthyroidism and ophthalmopathy (dated by TCRdb to the late 2010s). Libraries were built with multiplex PCR. Sequencing instrument: Illumina HiSeq 2000. TCR beta CDR3 regions were amplified from RNA transcripts. A first-round RT-PCR of the TCR CDR3 used the HTBI primer set with the Qiagen OneStep RT-PCR kit. TCRdb applied fastp at Q25 and MiXCR to the public reads, then kept only in-frame beta chains. For every CDR3 protein sequence, its rows merge into one entry that carries the most common genes and DNA. Recorded for this sample are around 280,000 distinct CDR3 sequences; roughly 15% of them occurred a single time. The ten largest clones take up roughly 8% of the sample. What was sequenced was blood. All receptors derive from a young woman with Graves' hyperthyroidism that later progressed to Graves' ophthalmopathy.

This clonotype was seen many times. As DNA, the CDR3 is TGTGCCAGCAGCGCGATTGGGGAAGTTTACAATGAGCAGTTCTTC. It codes for CASSAIGEVYNEQFF. The chain is built from TRBV7-3 and TRBJ2-1; D is ambiguous. The CDR3 is made up of 15 amino acids. The V and J ends lost 5 bases and 4 bases respectively, with 15 bases between them. Germline CDR1 reads SGHTA; CDR2 reads FQGTGA.

This clonotype was found a few times. The V call is TRBV5-4, the J call TRBJ2-7; D gene uncertain. Germline CDR1 SGHNT, CDR2 YYREEE (reference sequence). The CDR3 consists of 14 residues. Trimming stripped 0 bases from V and 5 bases from J, with 12 bases between. CDR3 nucleotides: TGTGCCAGCAGCTTGGGACTGGGCGCCGACGAGCAGTACTTC. Translation gives CASSLGLGADEQYF. Based on the CDR3 plus reference TRBV5-4 and TRBJ2-7, the full variable domain is ETGVTQSPTHLIKTRGQQVTLRCSSQSGHNTVSWYQQALGQGPQFIFQYYREEENGRGNFPPRFSGLQFPNYSSELNVNALELDDSALYLCASSLGLGADEQYFGPGTRLTVT.

This clonotype occurred many times. CDR3: CATSRDRSLAGGPNGYTF. The CDR3 DNA is TGTGCCACCAGCAGAGATAGGTCGTTGGCAGGGGGCCCGAATGGCTACACCTTC. The chain employs TRBV15 and TRBJ1-2, with 8 nucleotides matching TRBD1. V was pared by 0 bases and J by 6 bases, with 15 bases of the junction left unmatched. The CDR3 extends over 18 amino acids. Germline-derived CDR1 and CDR2 are LNHNV and YYDKDF (reference sequence).

The CDR3 loop is CASSVGLAGGPEETQYF. In DNA form, the CDR3 reads TGTGCCAGCAGCGTTGGACTAGCGGGAGGGCCGGAAGAGACCCAGTACTTC. This chain links TRBV9 with TRBJ2-5; 15 bases agree with TRBD2. V lost 2 bases to trimming and J lost 3 bases; unmatched junction nucleotides: 5. The length of the CDR3 is 17 residues. Germline CDR1 is SGDLS and CDR2 is YYNGEE.

In its sample, this clonotype was seen many times. The rearrangement links TRBV30 to TRBJ2-1, with no clear D. Trimming took off 8 bases at V and 0 bases at J, with 5 bases between the two ends. Germline values: CDR1 GTSNPN, CDR2 SVGIG (reference sequence). The CDR3 contains 11 residues. This CDR3 reads CAESSYNEQFF. CDR3 nucleotide sequence: TGTGCCGAGAGCTCCTACAATGAGCAGTTCTTC.

This clonotype appeared many times. This sequence joins TRBV7-9 and TRBJ2-5; 9 bases line up with TRBD1. The V and J ends lost 5 bases and 1 base, in that order; junction bases with no gene match: 8. This CDR3 has 16 amino acids. Germline V gene lookup returns CDR1 SEHNR and CDR2 FQNEAQ (reference sequence). CDR3 sequence: CASSPGTGPLQETQYF. In DNA form, the CDR3 reads TGTGCCAGCAGCCCGGGGACAGGGCCGCTCCAAGAGACCCAGTACTTC. Full variable domain (rest looked up from reference TRBV7-9 and TRBJ2-5): DTGVSQNPRHKITKRGQNVTFRCDPISEHNRLYWYRQTLGQGPEFLTYFQNEAQLEKSRLLSDRFSAERPKGSFSTLEIQRTEQGDSAMYLCASSPGTGPLQETQYFGPGTRLLVL.

Of note for this clonotype: Because it lacks the conserved phenylalanine or tryptophan at the end, this CDR3 is likely a read error. The genes are TRBV28 and TRBJ1-5; 8 bases match TRBD1. CDR3 length equals 15 residues. The V gene end was trimmed by 3 bases and the J gene end by 2 bases; junction bases not matched to a gene: 3. Per the germline V gene, CDR1 is MDHEN and CDR2 is SYDVKM. The CDR3 nucleotides read TGTGCCAGCAGTTTCCCGACAGGGGGCAATCAGCCCCAGCATTTG. It specifies CASSFPTGGNQPQHL.

This rearrangement joins TRBV9 to TRBJ2-1; 8 bases align to TRBD2. V lost 5 bases, J lost 0 bases, and 7 bases stayed unmatched. Germline V gene sequence: CDR1 SGDLS, CDR2 YYNGEE. CDR3 length: 16 residues. The CDR3 spells CASSHTSGSSYNEQFF. CDR3 bases: TGTGCCAGCAGTCATACTAGCGGAAGCTCCTACAATGAGCAGTTCTTC. The full variable domain, rest sourced from reference TRBV9 and TRBJ2-1, is DSGVTQTPKHLITATGQRVTLRCSPRSGDLSVYWYQQSLDQGLQFLIQYYNGEERAKGNILERFSAQQFPDLHSELNLSSLELGDSALYFCASSHTSGSSYNEQFFGPGTRLTVL.

In this sample, this clonotype turned up a few times. This chain joins TRBV28 and TRBJ2-7; 9 bases fit TRBD1. The germline CDR1 and CDR2 sequences are MDHEN and SYDVKM. The CDR3 runs 18 residues. The V and J ends lost 7 bases and 2 bases, in that order; junction bases with no gene match: 18. CDR3 nucleotides: TGTGCCAGCAAGTTAGTAGGGGGGATAGGGACAGGGACCTACGAGCAGTACTTC. It codes for CASKLVGGIGTGTYEQYF.

This clonotype was counted at least ten times. The V and J genes are TRBV13 and TRBJ1-2, with unresolved D. V was trimmed by 5 bases and J by 3 bases, leaving 22 bases between them. The germline gives CDR1 PRHDT, CDR2 FYEKMQ (reference sequence). CDR3 length equals 17 residues. DNA of the CDR3: TGTGCCAGCAGCCCAAACGAAGGGCCCGTGAAGGACTATGGCTACACCTTC. As protein: CASSPNEGPVKDYGYTF.

This clonotype came up a few times. The chain employs TRBV30 and TRBJ2-3, with TRBD2 matching over 11 bases. Trimming took 8 bases from V and 2 from J; bases not matched to a gene: 6. The CDR3 sequence is 14 residues long. CDR1 is GTSNPN and CDR2 is SVGIG in the germline V gene (reference sequence). CDR3 bases: TGTGCCGGGGGGACTAGCGGTGCCACAGATACGCAGTATTTT. Its translation is CAGGTSGATDTQYF.

On this clonotype: A much larger clone lies a single base off, so this may be a read error. The V and J genes are TRBV9 and TRBJ1-6; weak D call: TRBD1 (6 bases). V was trimmed by 4 bases and J by 15 bases, leaving 20 bases between them. Germline loops: CDR1 SGDLS, CDR2 YYNGEE. The CDR3 is 14 amino acids. CDR3 amino acids: CASSNDRPESSLHF. Written as DNA, the CDR3 is TGTGCCAGCAGCAACGACAGGCCCGAGAGTAGCCTCCACTTT.

This clonotype occurred once. A much larger clone is a single base away; this may be a read error. V usage is TRBV20-1 and J usage is TRBJ1-4; 7 bases agree with TRBD1. V gave up 6 bases and J gave up 11 bases; unmatched junction bases: 6. The CDR3 has 11 amino acids. The germline gives CDR1 DFQATT, CDR2 SNEGSKA (reference sequence). This CDR3 is CSAPDRAKLFF. CDR3 nucleotides: TGCAGTGCACCCGACAGGGCCAAACTGTTTTTT.

The chain links TRBV20-1 to TRBJ2-7, with D maybe TRBD1 (5 bases). V was pared by 1 base and J by 1 base, with 8 bases between. The germline V gene encodes CDR1 DFQATT and CDR2 SNEGSKA (reference sequence). This CDR3 is 13 amino acids long. CDR3 in amino acids: CSARGTSSYEQYF. In nucleotides, the CDR3 is TGCAGTGCTAGAGGGACATCGTCCTACGAGCAGTACTTC.

The rearrangement uses TRBV9 and TRBJ2-2; D is perhaps TRBD1 or TRBD2 (7 bases each). V shed 2 bases and J shed 3 bases, with 20 bases lying between them. This CDR3 comprises 18 residues. Per germline, CDR1 SGDLS and CDR2 YYNGEE. CDR3 residues: CASSVSVRGRAHTGELFF. CDR3 sequence (DNA): TGTGCCAGCAGCGTTTCGGTCAGGGGGAGGGCCCACACCGGGGAGCTGTTTTTT. Using reference TRBV9 and TRBJ2-2 for the parts outside the CDR3, the full variable domain is DSGVTQTPKHLITATGQRVTLRCSPRSGDLSVYWYQQSLDQGLQFLIQYYNGEERAKGNILERFSAQQFPDLHSELNLSSLELGDSALYFCASSVSVRGRAHTGELFFGEGSRLTVL.

The sample holds a few counts of this clonotype. The CDR3 DNA reads TGCAGCGTTGAGCTAGCGGGAGGGGGAGGGGATACGCAGTATTTT. As protein: CSVELAGGGGDTQYF. V and J are TRBV29-1 and TRBJ2-3, with 12 nucleotides matching TRBD2. V was pared by 3 bases and J by 6 bases, with 7 bases of the junction left unmatched. This CDR3 region has 15 residues. Germline-derived CDR1 and CDR2 are SQVTM and ANQGSEA.

This clonotype showed up many times. The CDR3 region is CAWSRGQATNEKLFF. As DNA, the CDR3 is TGTGCCTGGAGTAGAGGCCAAGCAACTAATGAAAAACTGTTTTTT. This chain links TRBV30 with TRBJ1-4; D remains unclear. Germline V gene sequence: CDR1 GTSNPN, CDR2 SVGIG (reference sequence). V was shortened by 2 bases and J by 0 bases, with 10 bases between the two germline ends. This CDR3 is built from 15 residues.

Here the CDR3 reads CASSQDLGGEKLFF. The CDR3 nucleotides read TGTGCCAGCAGCCAAGATCTCGGGGGTGAAAAACTGTTTTTT. The chain couples TRBV3-1 to TRBJ1-4; TRBD1 might be the D (5 bases). The germline V gene encodes CDR1 LGHDT and CDR2 YNNKEL (reference sequence). The V end was cut by 0 bases, the J end by 7 bases, with 9 bases between. The CDR3 totals 14 residues.

This chain uses TRBV5-1 with TRBJ1-1; D gene ambiguous. This CDR3 spans 15 amino acids. Germline assignment: CDR1 SGHRS and CDR2 YFSETQ. V was cut by 3 bases and J by 0 bases, with 12 bases left in between. The chain's CDR3 is CASSWTAGLNTEAFF. CDR3 in DNA: TGCGCCAGCAGCTGGACGGCGGGATTGAACACTGAAGCTTTCTTT.